The present T cell receptor (beta chain) was sequenced within a study of control samples from healthy donors and cancer patients. The assay was immunoSEQ multiplex PCR, and TCRdb's table has in-frame clones only and misses some. The repertoire has about 83,000 clones, about nine tenths of them found once; the top ten carry around 17%. Germline CDR1 SGHDT, CDR2 YYEEEE. There are 13 residues in the CDR3. V shed 6 bases and J 8 bases; nucleotides not matched to a gene: 9. Sequencing was performed on blood. The chain recombines TRBV5-6 with TRBJ1-2; 8 nucleotides match TRBD1. The source of this sequence is a man over 45 in good health. The CDR3 loop reads CASNRGQGDGYTF. The CDR3 DNA reads as TGTGCCAGCAACCGAGGACAGGGTGACGGCTACACCTTC.